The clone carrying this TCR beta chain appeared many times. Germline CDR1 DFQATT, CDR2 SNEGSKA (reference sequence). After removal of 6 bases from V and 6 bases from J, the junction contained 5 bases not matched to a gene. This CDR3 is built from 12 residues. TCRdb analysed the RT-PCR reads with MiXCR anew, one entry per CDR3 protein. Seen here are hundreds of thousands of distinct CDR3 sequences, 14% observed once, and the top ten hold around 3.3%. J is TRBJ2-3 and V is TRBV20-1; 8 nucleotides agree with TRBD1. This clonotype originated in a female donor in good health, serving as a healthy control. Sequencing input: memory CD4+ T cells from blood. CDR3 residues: CSAPDRVDTQYF. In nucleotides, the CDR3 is TGCAGTGCCCCGGACAGGGTGGATACGCAGTATTTT.